A single sample gave rise to the 20 T cell receptor beta chains below, sequenced in a study of vaccination effects on CD4 cells after COVID-19. On roughly day 9 of culture, CD4+ T cells were separated out. Their specific antigens are unknown. Using immunoSEQ multiplex PCR, the repertoire was profiled, and TCRdb retains in-frame clones only, with some absent. The sample lists 70,000 to 75,000 clones, around 77% occurring once. Sequences were derived from CD4+ T cells from PBMCs cultured without peptide, sampled before COVID-19 vaccination. Source of these receptors: a human donor who received a COVID-19 vaccine.

This clone was counted only a few times. This CDR3 is also generated by other DNA sequences in the sample. The chain couples TRBV7-2 to TRBJ2-2; unclear D gene. Germline V CDR1 and CDR2: SGHTA, FQGNSA. Trimming took off 3 bases at V and 8 bases at J, with 4 bases between the two ends. CDR3 length equals 11 residues. CDR3 in DNA: TGTGCCAGCAGCTTGAGGGGGGAGCTGTTTTTT. Translated: CASSLRGELFF.

The genes are TRBV25-1 and TRBJ1-2; D is perhaps TRBD1 (5 bases). The ends were cut back, 2 bases at V and 2 bases at J, with 12 bases in the middle. CDR3 size: 15 residues. Per germline, CDR1 MGHDK and CDR2 SYGVNS. As DNA, the CDR3 is TGTGCCAGCAGTGAACTACATACAGGAAACTATGGCTACACCTTC. Its translation: CASSELHTGNYGYTF.

The genes are TRBV5-5 and TRBJ2-7; a weak D match, TRBD1 (5 bases). This CDR3 has 13 residues. The germline V gene has CDR1 SGHKS and CDR2 YYEKEE (reference sequence). Trimming left V 2 bases short and J 3 bases short, with 9 bases between. CDR3 sequence: CASSLSQGYEQYV. CDR3 nucleotides: TGTGCCAGCAGCTTAAGTCAGGGCTACGAGCAGTACGTC.

The CDR3 sequence is CATSRDRTSGRGHTSTDTQYF. The CDR3 DNA reads TGTGCCACCAGCAGAGATCGGACTAGCGGGAGGGGGCACACTAGCACAGATACGCAGTATTTT. The rearrangement links TRBV15 to TRBJ2-3, with 15 bases identical to TRBD2. CDR3 size: 21 residues. The germline V gene encodes CDR1 LNHNV and CDR2 YYDKDF (reference sequence). Trimming removed 0 bases from V and 0 bases from J; junction bases left unmatched: 10. The full variable domain, with the rest looked up from reference TRBV15 and TRBJ2-3, is DAMVIQNPRYQVTQFGKPVTLSCSQTLNHNVMYWYQQKSSQAPKLLFHYYDKDFNNEADTPDNFQSRRPNTSFCFLDIRSPGLGDTAMYLCATSRDRTSGRGHTSTDTQYFGPGTRLTVL.

The CDR3 bases are TGCGCCAGCAGGCCGACTAGCGGGGGGGTAGTGGGGACCCAGTACTTC. Translating it yields CASRPTSGGVVGTQYF. J is TRBJ2-5 and V is TRBV5-1; TRBD2 aligns across 14 bases. Germline V CDR1 and CDR2: SGHRS, YFSETQ. J was trimmed by 7 bases and V by 5 bases; bases with no gene match: 10. CDR3 length: 16 residues.

This chain joins TRBV6-2 or TRBV6-3 and TRBJ1-4; D gene ambiguous. V lost 0 bases, J lost 4 bases, and 9 bases lay in between. The germline gives CDR1 MNHEY, CDR2 SVGEGT. The CDR3 is 15 residues long. CDR3 sequence (DNA): TGTGCCAGCAGTTACTCGATGGCGGGTAATGAAAAACTGTTTTTT. It is translated as CASSYSMAGNEKLFF.

V gene TRBV6-5 combines with J gene TRBJ1-2; D unclear. Per germline, CDR1 MNHEY and CDR2 SVGAGI. V lost 6 bases and J 4 bases, leaving 15 bases between the germline ends. There are 14 residues in the CDR3. DNA for the CDR3: TGTGCCAGCAGCCGGAAGATGGGGAGCTATGGCTACACCTTC. This gives the protein CASSRKMGSYGYTF.

On this clone: Mismatch with germline at one junction end may stem from a read error. V and J are TRBV30 and TRBJ1-4, with unresolved D. Looked up from germline, CDR1 is GTSNPN and CDR2 is SVGIG (reference sequence). CDR3 length equals 11 residues. The CDR3 coding sequence is TGTGCCGGGAGTAAGAATGAAAAACTGTTTTTT. Translated, it gives CAGSKNEKLFF.

V is TRBV5-6 and J is TRBJ1-1; D is undetermined. Germline V lookup: CDR1 SGHDT, CDR2 YYEEEE. The CDR3 sequence is 13 residues long. V shed 4 bases and J shed 2 bases, with 9 bases lying between them. In DNA, the CDR3 is TGTGCCAGCAGCCCCGTACGTAACACTGAAGCTTTCTTT. Protein: CASSPVRNTEAFF.

The J gene is TRBJ1-2, the V gene TRBV19; D remains ambiguous. The CDR3 sequence is 15 residues long. V was pared by 4 bases and J by 4 bases, with 16 bases between. In germline, CDR1 is LNHDA, CDR2 SQIVND (reference sequence). The CDR3 DNA reads TGTGCCAGTAGTACGGACGGCGCAATCAGCTATGGCTACACCTTC. Translating gives CASSTDGAISYGYTF.

The rearrangement uses TRBV3-1 (or the pseudogene TRBV3-2) and TRBJ2-5; D is ambiguous. The V and J ends lost 8 bases and 2 bases respectively, with 12 bases between them. Per germline, CDR1 LGHDT and CDR2 YNNKEL (reference sequence). The CDR3 sequence is 13 residues long. Here the CDR3 reads CASGSMGQETQYF. The CDR3 DNA is TGTGCCAGCGGCAGCATGGGTCAAGAGACCCAGTACTTC.

In its sample, this clone was seen a few times. The chain uses TRBV7-9 and TRBJ2-3, with TRBD1 matching over 8 bases. The length of the CDR3 is 15 residues. The V and J ends lost 5 bases and 4 bases, in that order; junction bases with no gene match: 8. Germline V CDR1 and CDR2: SEHNR, FQNEAQ (reference sequence). The CDR3 DNA sequence: TGTGCCAGCAGCCTCAGGGGGCCGTTGTCAGATACGCAGTATTTT. This encodes CASSLRGPLSDTQYF.

This chain links TRBV3-1 (or the pseudogene TRBV3-2) with TRBJ2-1; possible D gene TRBD2, 6 bases. The germline V and J ends were trimmed by 0 bases and 9 bases, with 15 bases remaining between them. Per germline, CDR1 LGHDT and CDR2 YNNKEL (reference sequence). The CDR3 is made up of 15 amino acids. CDR3 loop: CASSQEARGMVEQFF. The CDR3 region has the DNA TGTGCCAGCAGCCAAGAGGCTCGGGGGATGGTTGAGCAGTTCTTC.

This clone has only a few counts. V usage is TRBV5-1 and J usage is TRBJ1-3, with 12 bases identical to TRBD1. Trimming removed 2 bases from V and 7 bases from J; junction bases left unmatched: 10. Per germline, CDR1 SGHRS and CDR2 YFSETQ. The CDR3 sequence is 17 residues long. This CDR3 is CASSLGTGGSVTNTIYF. The CDR3 bases are TGCGCCAGCAGCTTAGGGACAGGGGGCTCTGTGACGAACACCATATATTTT.

The chain couples TRBV5-4 to TRBJ1-1, with TRBD1 as a possible D gene (6 bases). The CDR3 has 14 amino acids. V dropped 2 bases and J dropped 1 base, with 9 bases sitting between them. Germline V lookup: CDR1 SGHNT, CDR2 YYREEE (reference sequence). DNA for the CDR3: TGTGCCAGCAGCTTTGACAGGACGAACACTGAAGCTTTCTTT. It encodes CASSFDRTNTEAFF.

A few counts support this clone. The V gene is TRBV4-1, the J gene TRBJ2-7; 7 bases map to TRBD1. Trimming took 1 base from V and 0 from J; bases not matched to a gene: 3. Germline V CDR1 and CDR2: MGHRA, YSYEKL. CDR3 length: 15 amino acids. This CDR3 reads CASSQGGDSSYEQYV. Written as DNA, the CDR3 is TGCGCCAGCAGCCAAGGAGGGGACAGCTCCTACGAGCAGTACGTC.

The genes are TRBV7-3 and TRBJ2-4; D possibly matches TRBD1 or TRBD2 (6 bases each). V lost 5 bases and J lost 6, with 11 bases in between. Germline CDR1 and CDR2: SGHTA and FQGTGA. This CDR3 has 13 amino acids. The CDR3 region has the DNA TGTGCCAGCAGCGTCGAGGGGGGAAACATTCAGTACTTC. Its translation is CASSVEGGNIQYF.

This clone was found a few times. This chain connects TRBV23-1 to TRBJ2-5; D is perhaps TRBD2 (5 bases). Being an ORF, TRBV23-1 has a function that is uncertain. Between the trimmed V and J ends, which lost 6 bases and 1 base, there was a span of 15 bases. The CDR3 loop spans 15 amino acids. CDR3 bases: TGCGCCAGCAGCCAAGAGGGCAGCTCCCAAGAGACCCAGTACTTC. The encoded protein is CASSQEGSSQETQYF.

This clone occurred a few times. V gene TRBV12-3 or TRBV12-4 combines with J gene TRBJ1-3; D uncertain. Trimming left V 3 bases short and J 4 bases short, with 7 bases between. The CDR3 consists of 13 residues. The CDR3 sequence: CASSLAGGNTIYF. DNA for the CDR3: TGTGCCAGCAGTTTGGCAGGCGGAAACACCATATATTTT.

The chain joins TRBV29-1 to TRBJ2-5; D is uncertain. From germline, CDR1 is SQVTM and CDR2 ANQGSEA. The CDR3 loop spans 13 amino acids. The CDR3 is CSLRISARETQYF. CDR3 nucleotides: TGCAGTCTAAGAATCAGTGCTCGGGAGACCCAGTACTTC.